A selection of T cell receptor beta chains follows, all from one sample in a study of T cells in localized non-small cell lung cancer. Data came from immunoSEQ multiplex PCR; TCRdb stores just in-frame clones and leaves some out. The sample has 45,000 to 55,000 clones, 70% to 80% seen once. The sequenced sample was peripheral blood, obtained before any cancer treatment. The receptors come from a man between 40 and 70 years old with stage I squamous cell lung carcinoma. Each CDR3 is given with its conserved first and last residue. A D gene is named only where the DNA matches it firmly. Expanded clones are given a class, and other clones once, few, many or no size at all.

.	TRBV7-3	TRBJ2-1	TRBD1	TGTGCCAGCAGCCCCACAGGGGGTACTGAGCAGTTCTTC	CASSPTGGTEQFF
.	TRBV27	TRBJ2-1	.	TGTGCCAGCAGTCGCCGGGACTACAATGAGCAGTTCTTC	CASSRRDYNEQFF
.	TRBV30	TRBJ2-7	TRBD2	TGTGCCTGGAGTGCCCCCTGGGGACTAGCGGGGCAAGGTGAGCAGTACTTC	CAWSAPWGLAGQGEQYF
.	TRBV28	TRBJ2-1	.	TGTGCCAGAACAAGGAGGGGGGGCCTACACAATGAGCAGTTCTTC	CARTRRGGLHNEQFF
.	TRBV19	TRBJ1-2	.	TGTGCCAGTAGTATAGCCACAGGGAGCGTGGATGGCTACACCTTC	CASSIATGSVDGYTF
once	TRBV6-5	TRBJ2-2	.	TGTGCCAGCAGTTACTCGCCGGAGACCGGGGAGCTGTTTTTT	CASSYSPETGELFF
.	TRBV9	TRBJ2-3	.	TGTGCCAGCAGCGTAGGAACGGCGACCGTCACAGATACGCAGTATTTT	CASSVGTATVTDTQYF
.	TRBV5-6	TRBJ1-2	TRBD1	TGTGCCAGCAGCTGGGACAGGGGCGGCTACACCTTC	CASSWDRGGYTF
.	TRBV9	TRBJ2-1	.	TGTGCCAGCAGCGACACTAGGGGGGCCTACAATGAGCAGTTCTTC	CASSDTRGAYNEQFF
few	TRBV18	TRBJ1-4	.	TGTGCCAGCTCCCCTCGGGGGAGGGTGGAGGAAAAACTGTTTTTT	CASSPRGRVEEKLFF
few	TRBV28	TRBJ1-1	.	TGTGCCACTGACGATGACAAGAACACTGAAGCTTTCTTT	CATDDDKNTEAFF
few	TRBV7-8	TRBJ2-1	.	TGTGCCAGCAGCCCGACCAGGGCTTCCTACAATGAGCAGTTCTTC	CASSPTRASYNEQFF
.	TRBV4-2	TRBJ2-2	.	TGTGCCAGCAGCCAAAGTTTGGGGGAGGACACCGGGGAGCTGTTTTTT	CASSQSLGEDTGELFF
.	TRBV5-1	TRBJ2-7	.	TGCGCCAGCAGCCCCGGGACGGGGGGCACTTACGAGCAGTACTTC	CASSPGTGGTYEQYF
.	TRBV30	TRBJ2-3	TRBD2	TGTGCCTATGAGCGGGGGGGCACAGATACGCAGTATTTT	CAYERGGTDTQYF
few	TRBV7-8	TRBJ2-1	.	TGTGCCAGCAGCTTAGGTCGGGTCCCCTCCGGGCAGTTCTTC	CASSLGRVPSGQFF
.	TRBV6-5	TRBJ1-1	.	TGTGCCAGCACCGCAGAGGGGGTGCGGCAAGCTTTCTTT	CASTAEGVRQAFF
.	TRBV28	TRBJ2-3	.	TGTGCCAGCAGGACCGCCGACACAGATACGCAGTATTTT	CASRTADTDTQYF
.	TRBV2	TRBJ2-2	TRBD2	TGTGCCAGCAAGGAACTAGCGGGGGACACCGGGGAGCTGTTTTTT	CASKELAGDTGELFF
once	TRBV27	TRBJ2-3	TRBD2	TGTGCCAGCAGTCCGACTAGCGGGACGTACACAGATACGCAGTATTTT	CASSPTSGTYTDTQYF
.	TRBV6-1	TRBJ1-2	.	TGTGCCAGCAGTGACGAGGGCGGTGGGTCGTGGGGCTACACCTTC	CASSDEGGGSWGYTF
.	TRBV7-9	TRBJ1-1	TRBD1	TGTGCCAGCGAGAGACAGGGGGCTTTGGGCACTGAAGCTTTCTTT	CASERQGALGTEAFF
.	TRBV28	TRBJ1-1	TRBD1	TGTGCCAGCAGTGGGACAGGAGGAGTCACTGAAGCTTTCTTT	CASSGTGGVTEAFF
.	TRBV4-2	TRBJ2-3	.	TGTGCCAGCAGCCAATATGCCGATACGCAGTATTTT	CASSQYADTQYF
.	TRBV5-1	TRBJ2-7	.	TGCGCCAGCAGCCTAAGGCAGTCCTACGAGCAGTACTTC	CASSLRQSYEQYF
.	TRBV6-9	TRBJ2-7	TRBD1	TGTGCCAGCAGTTATCCCCAGGGGGAGATCTACTACGAGCAGTACTTC	CASSYPQGEIYYEQYF
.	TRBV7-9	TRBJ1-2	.	TGTGCCAGCAGCTTAGACGGGGGGCTCACCTATGGCTACACCTTC	CASSLDGGLTYGYTF
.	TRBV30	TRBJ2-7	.	TGTGCCTGGAGCCGTGGGACCGGAGGCGAGCAGTACTTC	CAWSRGTGGEQYF
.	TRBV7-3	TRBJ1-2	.	TGTGCCAGCAGCGATCAGGGGTATGGCTACACCTTC	CASSDQGYGYTF
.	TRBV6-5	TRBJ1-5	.	TGTGCCAGCAGTTACGATCCGGCGTATCAGCCCCAGCATTTT	CASSYDPAYQPQHF
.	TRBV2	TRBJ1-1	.	TGTGCCAGCAAAATGGACATGAACACTGAAGCTTTCTTT	CASKMDMNTEAFF
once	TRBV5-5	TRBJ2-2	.	TGTGCCAGCAGCCTTAGGCAGGGGAACACCGGGGAGCTGTTTTTT	CASSLRQGNTGELFF
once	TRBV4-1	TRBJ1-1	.	TGCGCCAGCAGCCACCACGAAAACGTGAACACTGAAGCTTTCTTT	CASSHHENVNTEAFF
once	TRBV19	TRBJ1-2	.	TGTGCCAGTCAGTCAGCACAGTATGGCTACACCTTC	CASQSAQYGYTF
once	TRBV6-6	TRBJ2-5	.	TGTGCCAGCAGCCCCTTTGCGGGGGAGACCCAGTACTTC	CASSPFAGETQYF
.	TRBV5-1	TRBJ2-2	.	TGCGCCAGCAGCTTAGGGGAAATAACCGGGGAGCTGTTTTTT	CASSLGEITGELFF
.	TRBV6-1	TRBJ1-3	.	TGTGCCAGCAGTGAAGTATCAGGGGCTGGAAACACCATATATTTT	CASSEVSGAGNTIYF
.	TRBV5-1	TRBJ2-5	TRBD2	TGCGCCAGCAGCTTGGGGATTGGCGCGGGGGGGAAGGAGACCCAGTACTTC	CASSLGIGAGGKETQYF
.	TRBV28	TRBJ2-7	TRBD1	TGTGCCAGCAGTTTGGGGCCCGGACAGGGGAGAGTGGAGTACTTC	CASSLGPGQGRVEYF
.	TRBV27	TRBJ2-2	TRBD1	TGTGCCAGCAGTCCAGGACAGGGGATTGGGGGACTGACCGGGGAGCTGTTTTTT	CASSPGQGIGGLTGELFF
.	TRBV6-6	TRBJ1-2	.	TGTGCCAGCAGTTACTCTGGGGCTTTCCGAGGCTACACCTTC	CASSYSGAFRGYTF
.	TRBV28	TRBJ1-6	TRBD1	TGTGCCAGCAGACAGGGGGGACCGACCCCGAATTCACCCCTCCACTTT	CASRQGGPTPNSPLHF
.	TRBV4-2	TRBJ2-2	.	TGTGCCAGCAGCCAAGACAGGGTATCGAACACCGGGGAGCTGTTTTTT	CASSQDRVSNTGELFF